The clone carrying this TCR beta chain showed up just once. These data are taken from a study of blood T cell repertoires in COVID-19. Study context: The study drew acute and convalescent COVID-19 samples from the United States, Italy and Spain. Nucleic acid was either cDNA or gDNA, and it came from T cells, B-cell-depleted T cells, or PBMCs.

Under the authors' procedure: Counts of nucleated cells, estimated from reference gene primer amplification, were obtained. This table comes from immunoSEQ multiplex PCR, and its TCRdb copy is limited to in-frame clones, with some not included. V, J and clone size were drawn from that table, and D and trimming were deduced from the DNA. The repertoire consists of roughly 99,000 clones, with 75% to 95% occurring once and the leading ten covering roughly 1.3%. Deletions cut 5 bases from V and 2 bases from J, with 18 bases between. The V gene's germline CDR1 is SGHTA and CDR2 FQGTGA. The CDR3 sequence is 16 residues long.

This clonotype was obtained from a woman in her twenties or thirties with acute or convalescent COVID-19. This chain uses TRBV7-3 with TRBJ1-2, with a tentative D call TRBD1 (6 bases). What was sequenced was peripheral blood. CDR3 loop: CASSPGPLDRNYGYTF. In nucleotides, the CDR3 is TGTGCCAGCAGCCCTGGGCCCCTTGACAGGAACTATGGCTACACCTTC. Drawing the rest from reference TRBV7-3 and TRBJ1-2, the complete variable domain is GAGVSQTPSNKVTEKGKYVELRCDPISGHTALYWYRQSLGQGPEFLIYFQGTGAADDSGLPNDRFFAVRPEGSVSTLKIQRTERGDSAVYLCASSPGPLDRNYGYTFGSGTRLTVV.